Included here is one T cell receptor beta chain sequence, with context. Its antigen remains unidentified. At one end, the junction sequence differs from germline, possibly due to a read error. The sample belongs to a study of cytomegalovirus exposure and HLA in healthy donors (dated by TCRdb to about 2017). For the wider study: According to an earlier analysis of a few hundred of the donors, some 180 million T cells yielded 120 million or so unique TCR beta sequences and 250 to 350 Gb of sequence data. A later analysis re-examined previously published TCR beta repertoires from around 670 donors and added high-resolution HLA genotyping to investigate patterns of TCR occurrence. Across about 380 genotyped donors of the cohort, an average of about 250,000 unique TCR beta nucleotide sequences per donor were sequenced, and roughly a sixth of those sequences were non-productive. Class I and class II HLA loci were covered by the typing at four-digit resolution. All discovery cohort repertoires had been generated on a single sequencing platform. The later analysis used no new phenotypic data to find candidate immune exposures, relying instead on TCR beta sequences and their occurrence across donors. The study combined high-throughput TCR immunosequencing, statistical association of individual TCRs with disease status, and machine learning to predict cytomegalovirus infection status. Because of strong linkage in the cohort, five DR-DQ haplotypes were treated as single units for association and clustering. The study used immunosequencing to profile the T cell repertoires of 666 subjects and linked those repertoires to cytomegalovirus serostatus. Donor age, sex, ethnicity and CMV serostatus were collected together with the repertoire data. The study was designed to test whether signatures of past pathogen exposure could be identified by cataloging public T cell receptors. Along with the roughly 670-subject first cohort, a separate validation cohort of around 110 different subjects was used. An early release that covered 500 to 800 HLA-typed donors contained approximately 300 gigabases of sequencing data and tens of millions of unique TCR sequences. The genetic ancestry cluster associated with self-reported Caucasian donors included 65% to 90% of the approximately 430 genotyped donors. The number of typed donors differed by locus: about 629-630 for A, B, C, DRB1 and DQB1; roughly 510 for DQA1; some 590 for DPA1; and roughly 490 for DPB1. In an earlier analysis of 587 of the donors, high-throughput TCR beta sequencing was used to judge whether each TCR beta V gene segment behaved as functional or pseudogenic. In a later genetic analysis, genome-wide SNP genotypes for 398 of the 666 donors were used, and that subset was treated as a discovery cohort.

The investigation overall reported the following: In a later genetic analysis, a missense DCLRE1C variant was associated with V-gene and J-gene trimming of TCR beta chains, and the association was replicated in an independent cohort. The earlier analysis of 450 to 700 of the donors excluded roughly 17 rarely observed V segments, including chromosome 9 orphons, because counts were too low. The authors suggested that the approach could potentially be generalized to other disease states and immunological phenotypes. The classifier was reported to diagnose cytomegalovirus status with high specificity and sensitivity in both the original cohort and the validation cohort. Most CMV-associated TCR beta chains appeared to be HLA-restricted in a later analysis, and the HLA associations seemed to be driven largely by CMV exposure. A total of fewer than 200 TCR beta chains were listed by the study as associated with cytomegalovirus. A later analysis reported that several top co-occurrence clusters appeared linked to parvovirus B19, influenza, CMV and Epstein-Barr virus. Assigning TCR associations to individual alleles was difficult when HLA alleles, especially DR and DQ, strongly co-occurred. In vitro tests confirmed that a few of the cytomegalovirus-associated TCR beta chains recognize cytomegalovirus antigens. Across donors, most TCR sequences were observed very rarely, whereas some public TCRs were present in many individuals. CMV serostatus was the only immune exposure information available for the cohort. In an earlier analysis of some 540 of the donors, most TCR beta V segments appeared in productive rearrangements about 87% or about 30% of the time, broadly matching IMGT annotations. In a later analysis, HLA-associated TCR beta chains showed more clonal expansion and lower generation probabilities than non-associated chains that were equally common. A further reported finding was that TCR beta sequences accurately predicted the HLA-A and HLA-B alleles for most subjects in the first cohort. A later genetic analysis reported fewer N-insertions in productive TCRs among donors in an Asian-associated ancestry cluster than the roughly 640-donor mean. A later analysis associated around 16,000 TCR beta sequences with specific HLA alleles at a false discovery rate of 0.05. According to a later analysis, TCR association rates differed among HLA loci, with DRB1 alleles showing the most associated TCRs and HLA-C alleles showing the fewest. Only TCR beta chains were sequenced in this cohort, and the absence of alpha or paired-chain data limited detectable features. A cluster of highly shared sequence variants was judged likely to be a technical artifact of the sequencing pipeline. Presence/absence analyses assumed roughly uniform sequencing depth across donors, an assumption that may not hold. HLA typing was unavailable for some donors at each locus, so association tests used only the typed subset. Correlated functional status among segregating V segments might be attributable to linkage disequilibrium, but an unknown experimental factor could not be ruled out.

The library was generated by the immunoSEQ multiplex PCR assay. For the multiplex PCR, a mixture combining 60 forward primers for TCR Vbeta segments and 13 reverse primers for TCR Jbeta segments was used. A multiplex PCR assay on genomic DNA amplified the CDR3 region of rearranged TCR beta genes. The Illumina HiSeq System was used to sequence the amplified TCR beta libraries as 87-base-pair reads. Per the authors' processing: In a later analysis, roughly 80 million unique TCR beta chains were counted across the 500 to 850 repertoires, and roughly 11 million of these chains were shared by at least two donors. To remove PCR and sequencing errors, raw reads were error-corrected and collapsed into unique sequences using a nearest-neighbor algorithm that merged closely related sequences. CDR3 sequences were aligned to IMGT reference sequences to assign V, D and J gene segments. For a sequence to be retained, at least a six-nucleotide match to both a V gene segment and a J gene segment was required. Rearrangements were called productive when the CDR3 lacked stop codons and stayed in frame with V and J; all others were non-productive. Following IMGT convention, CDR3 was defined as the stretch from the second conserved V-encoded cysteine to the conserved J-encoded phenylalanine. The earlier analysis of more than 450 of the donors excluded sequences that lacked an unambiguous match to a single V gene segment. An earlier analysis of 587 of the donors classified V segments as functional when productive rearrangements were above 56.7% and as segregating when the standard deviation between donors was above 5%. A statistical classification framework was built for diagnosing cytomegalovirus status from the catalog of TCR beta chain sequences. In a later analysis, TCR nucleotide sequences were compared against IMGT/GENE-DB human TR gene sequences so that V and J genes could be assigned. The TCRdist pipeline was used in a later analysis to assign CDR3 sequences and most-parsimonious VDJ recombination scenarios. In a later analysis, every TCR beta chain was defined by the combination of its CDR3 amino acid sequence and its V-gene family, and reads without a unique V-gene family were dropped. To address suspected cross-contamination and a sequencing artifact, a later analysis removed 450 to 700 highly shared, low-generation-probability nucleotide sequences. A later analysis calculated a clonal expansion index for each public chain from normalized within-repertoire ranks of inferred template counts. In a later analysis, generation probabilities were computed using a VDJ recombination model fitted to out-of-frame rearrangements, and the results were checked against IGoR. In a later analysis, hypergeometric tests were used to score TCR-TCR, TCR-HLA and TCR-CMV co-occurrence, with a repertoire-size bias correction applied to TCR pairs. To estimate false discovery rates, a later analysis permuted the HLA or CMV assignments 20 times. In a later analysis, co-occurring TCRs were grouped using DBSCAN, with TCRdist sequence similarity added in when clustering inside HLA-allele-positive subsets. For co-occurrence clustering, repertoires with fewer than 30,000 or more than 120,000 public chains were excluded, along with five repertoires with anomalous nucleotide sharing. Imported from immuneACCESS, the table was reduced by TCRdb to in-frame sequences with V and J called. These copies leave out some clones; in studies compared against another copy, an unresolved V gene accounts for under half, and the cause of the remainder is not known. V, J and clone size reflect that table, while D and trimming were determined from the DNA. In this sample the table shows 150,000 to 180,000 clones, approximately 74% of which occur a single time. The ten largest clones take up under 2.5% of the sample.

The cohort consisted of 650 to 700 healthy bone marrow donors. At the time of sampling, every cohort member was nominally healthy, though immune exposures that went unrecorded were likely present. The donor tested CMV seronegative, placing the donor among the 350 or so seronegative members of the cohort. Every donor gave a peripheral blood sample, and the peripheral blood mononuclear cells from that sample were used for TCR beta sequencing. Genomic DNA extraction from the blood cell samples was performed with the Qiagen DNeasy Blood Extraction Kit. Sequences were obtained from PBMCs. This sequence was found in a man aged 25 to 40 in good health and CMV-seronegative.

CDR3 protein: CVSSSGYQSGTDTQYF. The nucleotide sequence reads TGTGTCAGCTCCTCAGGGTACCAATCTGGCACAGATACGCAGTATTTT. This chain joins TRBV18 to TRBJ2-3; TRBD1 is possibly the D segment (5 matching bases). Based on the germline V gene, the CDR1 and CDR2 sequences are KGHSH and LQKENI. The CDR3 sequence holds 16 residues, the cysteine and phenylalanine included. Solely the CDR3 DNA is kept, with 48 bases framed from the first base.